This TCR beta chain stems from a study of T cell responses to AZD1222 COVID-19 vaccine. This clone was observed once. Its target is unknown. The study's findings and limits: Among those given AZD1222, only five to seven were seropositive at baseline. The donors showed a predominance of white British ancestry and of females, with possible underestimation of clonal diversity. All repertoire sampling was performed exclusively after the peak T cell response.

Trimming pared 4 bases from V and 4 bases from J, leaving 16 bases between. Per germline, CDR1 MDHEN and CDR2 SYDVKM. The CDR3 has 15 amino acids. The assay was immunoSEQ multiplex PCR, and TCRdb's table has in-frame clones only and misses some. This sample has some 130,000 clones, with approximately 84% found just once. This specimen consisted of peripheral blood, obtained on day 0 of AZD1222 vaccination. The chain is built from TRBV28 and TRBJ1-1; D might be TRBD1 (5 bases). The TCR originated in an adult in good health. CDR3 amino acids: CASSSGGVLSTEAFF. The DNA of the CDR3 is TGTGCCAGCAGTTCGGGGGGGGTTCTGAGCACTGAAGCTTTCTTT. The variable domain in full, completed from reference TRBV28 and TRBJ1-1, reads DVKVTQSSRYLVKRTGEKVFLECVQDMDHENMFWYRQDPGLGLRLIYFSYDVKMKEKGDIPEGYSVSREKKERFSLILESASTNQTSMYLCASSSGGVLSTEAFFGQGTRLTVV.